The rows below give T cell receptor beta chains drawn from one sample of a study of technical replicates of blood from a few donors. Here immunoSEQ multiplex PCR was the method, and the copy in TCRdb shows in-frame clones only, minus some. The sample holds tens of thousands of clones; approximately 96% are singletons and the top ten take roughly 0.21%. Sequenced material: T cells isolated from PBMCs. The receptors shown here come from a human donor in good health. Each CDR3 is given with its conserved first and last residue. Each record gives: CDR3 DNA, CDR3 protein, V gene, J gene, clone size, D gene. D genes are given only for firm matches. Clone size is stated in some rows and not others, as once, few, many or a class when expanded.

cdr3_nt: TGTGCCAACCAGGGTCCGGGCGGGCAGTACTTC
cdr3_aa: CANQGPGGQYF
v_call: TRBV28
j_call: TRBJ2-7
clone_size: .
d_call: .

cdr3_nt: TGTGCCTGGAGCGGGGACAGACCCGACCTCTATGGCTACACCTTC
cdr3_aa: CAWSGDRPDLYGYTF
v_call: TRBV30
j_call: TRBJ1-2
clone_size: .
d_call: TRBD1

cdr3_nt: TGTGCCAGCAGCTTGGGGGGCTGGGAGACCCAGTACTTC
cdr3_aa: CASSLGGWETQYF
v_call: TRBV5-8
j_call: TRBJ2-5
clone_size: .
d_call: .

cdr3_nt: TGCGCCAGCGGGACCACAGGGAGCACAGATACGCAGTATTTT
cdr3_aa: CASGTTGSTDTQYF
v_call: TRBV5-1
j_call: TRBJ2-3
clone_size: .
d_call: .

cdr3_nt: TGTGCAACGAAAGGACGACGTCGGGACTACGAGCAGTACTTC
cdr3_aa: CATKGRRRDYEQYF
v_call: TRBV12-2
j_call: TRBJ2-7
clone_size: .
d_call: .

cdr3_nt: TGTGCCAGCAGTTTAGTCGGGACAGCTAGCAATCAGCCCCAGCATTTT
cdr3_aa: CASSLVGTASNQPQHF
v_call: TRBV27
j_call: TRBJ1-5
clone_size: .
d_call: TRBD1

cdr3_nt: TGTGCTAGTGGTTTGGGGCTAGCGGGGGACAACACAGATACGCAGTATTTT
cdr3_aa: CASGLGLAGDNTDTQYF
v_call: TRBV12-5
j_call: TRBJ2-3
clone_size: .
d_call: TRBD2

cdr3_nt: TGTGCCAGCAGTTCGACATTCGGGACAGCCTACGGGGGCTACACCTTC
cdr3_aa: CASSSTFGTAYGGYTF
v_call: TRBV6-5
j_call: TRBJ1-2
clone_size: .
d_call: TRBD1

cdr3_nt: TGTGCCAGCAGCTTTGACAGGGGGAATTCACCCCTCCACTTT
cdr3_aa: CASSFDRGNSPLHF
v_call: TRBV11-2
j_call: TRBJ1-6
clone_size: .
d_call: TRBD1

cdr3_nt: TGTGCCAGCAGCCGAAGAGGCTCAGGGGGAGTGGAGACCCAGTACTTC
cdr3_aa: CASSRRGSGGVETQYF
v_call: TRBV7-9
j_call: TRBJ2-5
clone_size: .
d_call: TRBD1

cdr3_nt: TGTGCCAGCAGCTTGGGAGGGACAGGCCACGAGCAGTACTTC
cdr3_aa: CASSLGGTGHEQYF
v_call: TRBV5-5
j_call: TRBJ2-7
clone_size: .
d_call: TRBD1

cdr3_nt: TGTGCCAGCAGCCATAGCGGTACGGCCGGGGAGCTGTTTTTT
cdr3_aa: CASSHSGTAGELFF
v_call: TRBV7-7
j_call: TRBJ2-2
clone_size: .
d_call: .

cdr3_nt: TGTGCTAGTGGTTTGGGCAGGGGAGATTTTACTGAAGCTTTCTTT
cdr3_aa: CASGLGRGDFTEAFF
v_call: TRBV12-5
j_call: TRBJ1-1
clone_size: .
d_call: .

cdr3_nt: TGTGCCATCAGATCCCCCGTCAGGGGGCGAACGTTGTCATTCTATGGCTACACCTTC
cdr3_aa: CAIRSPVRGRTLSFYGYTF
v_call: TRBV10-3
j_call: TRBJ1-2
clone_size: .
d_call: TRBD1

cdr3_nt: TGTGCCAGCAGCCTTACTAGCGGGAGTGACGAGCAGTTCTTC
cdr3_aa: CASSLTSGSDEQFF
v_call: TRBV28
j_call: TRBJ2-1
clone_size: .
d_call: TRBD2

cdr3_nt: TGTGCCAGTAGTATAGCGCACAGGGGATCCTACGAGCAGTACTTC
cdr3_aa: CASSIAHRGSYEQYF
v_call: TRBV19
j_call: TRBJ2-7
clone_size: .
d_call: TRBD1

cdr3_nt: TGTGCCAGCAGTGCCCACGGGACAGGGGAATACGAGCAGTACTTC
cdr3_aa: CASSAHGTGEYEQYF
v_call: TRBV25-1
j_call: TRBJ2-7
clone_size: .
d_call: TRBD1

cdr3_nt: TGCAGTGCTCTCCTAAATGAGCAGTTCTTC
cdr3_aa: CSALLNEQFF
v_call: TRBV20-1
j_call: TRBJ2-1
clone_size: .
d_call: .

cdr3_nt: TGTGCCTGGAGTAGGTGGGACAGGCCCACAGATACGCAGTATTTT
cdr3_aa: CAWSRWDRPTDTQYF
v_call: TRBV30
j_call: TRBJ2-3
clone_size: .
d_call: TRBD1

cdr3_nt: TGTGCCAGCAGTTCCCACGGACAGGACTACGAGCAGTACTTC
cdr3_aa: CASSSHGQDYEQYF
v_call: TRBV28
j_call: TRBJ2-7
clone_size: .
d_call: TRBD1

cdr3_nt: TGTGCCAGCAGCGTCGGACAGGGCGGGACTGAAGCTTTCTTT
cdr3_aa: CASSVGQGGTEAFF
v_call: TRBV9
j_call: TRBJ1-1
clone_size: once
d_call: TRBD1

cdr3_nt: .
cdr3_aa: CASSSSGRGPQETQYF
v_call: TRBV2
j_call: TRBJ2-5
clone_size: .
d_call: .

cdr3_nt: TGCGCCAGCAGCCAGACTGGGGTACGGGGCGAGCAGTACTTC
cdr3_aa: CASSQTGVRGEQYF
v_call: TRBV5-1
j_call: TRBJ2-7
clone_size: .
d_call: .

cdr3_nt: TGTGCCAGCAGCGGGGACAGGGTAACCCAGTACTTC
cdr3_aa: CASSGDRVTQYF
v_call: TRBV6-6
j_call: TRBJ2-5
clone_size: .
d_call: TRBD1

cdr3_nt: TGCGCCAGCAGTGAGCTGCGAACCTACGAGCAGTACTTC
cdr3_aa: CASSELRTYEQYF
v_call: TRBV10-2
j_call: TRBJ2-7
clone_size: .
d_call: .

cdr3_nt: TGTGCCAGCAGTGCGACTAGCGGATGGGCCCAGTACTTC
cdr3_aa: CASSATSGWAQYF
v_call: TRBV6-5
j_call: TRBJ2-5
clone_size: .
d_call: TRBD2

cdr3_nt: TGCGCCAGCAGCCCTGACCCGACACAGGGGAACACTGAAGCTTTCTTT
cdr3_aa: CASSPDPTQGNTEAFF
v_call: TRBV5-1
j_call: TRBJ1-1
clone_size: .
d_call: .

cdr3_nt: TGTGCCAGCAGTGACGGGGGCTCTGAAGCTTTCTTT
cdr3_aa: CASSDGGSEAFF
v_call: TRBV6-4
j_call: TRBJ1-1
clone_size: .
d_call: .

cdr3_nt: TGTGCCAGCAGAATACAGGGGGCTCTCGAGCAGTACTTC
cdr3_aa: CASRIQGALEQYF
v_call: TRBV5-6
j_call: TRBJ2-7
clone_size: .
d_call: TRBD1

cdr3_nt: TGTGCCAGCAGTTACGGACAGGTGCTAAACACCGGGGAGCTGTTTTTT
cdr3_aa: CASSYGQVLNTGELFF
v_call: TRBV6-5
j_call: TRBJ2-2
clone_size: once
d_call: TRBD1

cdr3_nt: TGCGCCAGCAGTCGGACTAGCGGGCAAGAGACCCAGTACTTC
cdr3_aa: CASSRTSGQETQYF
v_call: TRBV5-1
j_call: TRBJ2-5
clone_size: .
d_call: TRBD2

cdr3_nt: TGCGCCAGCCACCTAGGATTGGGACAGGGGGGCTACGAGCAGTACTTC
cdr3_aa: CASHLGLGQGGYEQYF
v_call: TRBV5-1
j_call: TRBJ2-7
clone_size: .
d_call: TRBD1

cdr3_nt: TGTGCCAGCAGCCGCTTCAGAGGTGAAGCTTTCTTT
cdr3_aa: CASSRFRGEAFF
v_call: TRBV25-1
j_call: TRBJ1-1
clone_size: .
d_call: .

cdr3_nt: TGTGCCAGCAGTGGGGGACTACGCACAGATACGCAGTATTTT
cdr3_aa: CASSGGLRTDTQYF
v_call: TRBV6-1
j_call: TRBJ2-3
clone_size: .
d_call: TRBD2

cdr3_nt: TGTGCCAGCAGCCAAGATGGTCAGACCTACGAGCAGTACTTC
cdr3_aa: CASSQDGQTYEQYF
v_call: TRBV4-2
j_call: TRBJ2-7
clone_size: .
d_call: .

cdr3_nt: TGTGCCAGCAGTGTACAGGGCTATGGCTACACCTTC
cdr3_aa: CASSVQGYGYTF
v_call: TRBV2
j_call: TRBJ1-2
clone_size: .
d_call: .

cdr3_nt: TGCGCCAGCAGCCAAAGATGGAAGGTCGGGACAGGGAATTACGAGCAGTACTTC
cdr3_aa: CASSQRWKVGTGNYEQYF
v_call: TRBV4-1
j_call: TRBJ2-7
clone_size: .
d_call: TRBD1

cdr3_nt: TGTGCCAGCAGCCCCCCGGACAGGGCGATCTCTGGAAACACCATATATTTT
cdr3_aa: CASSPPDRAISGNTIYF
v_call: TRBV13
j_call: TRBJ1-3
clone_size: .
d_call: TRBD1

cdr3_nt: TGTGCCAGCAGTGAAGGGGGGGCATTCAATCAGCCCCAGCATTTT
cdr3_aa: CASSEGGAFNQPQHF
v_call: TRBV25-1
j_call: TRBJ1-5
clone_size: .
d_call: .

cdr3_nt: TGTGCCAGCATTATAGGGACATTCATGGCGGCCACCTATGGCTACACCTTC
cdr3_aa: CASIIGTFMAATYGYTF
v_call: TRBV21-1
j_call: TRBJ1-2
clone_size: once
d_call: .